This is a list of T cell receptor beta chains from one sample in a study of T-cell reconstitution after alpha-beta-depleted transplantation in children. TCRdb recomputed calls from the PCR reads with MiXCR, one row per CDR3 protein. This sample has 440,000 or so distinct CDR3 sequences, with around two fifths found just once. The sample was PBMCs, taken before TCRalphabeta/CD19-depleted stem cell transplant. These receptors came from a girl under 10 years old with aplastic anemia, due to receive a stem cell transplant. The CDR3 runs from the conserved cysteine through the conserved F or W. A D gene is named only where the DNA matches it firmly. Clone size is given for some rows only: seen once, a few or many times, or a class if the clone is expanded.

d_call: .; clone_size: many; v_call: TRBV2; j_call: TRBJ2-5; cdr3_nt: TGTGCCAGCGTGAGGAACTATCAAGAGACCCAGTACTTC; cdr3_aa: CASVRNYQETQYF
d_call: .; clone_size: .; v_call: TRBV10-3; j_call: TRBJ2-5; cdr3_nt: TGTGCCATCAGTGGGATCTCGAAAGAGACCCAGTACTTC; cdr3_aa: CAISGISKETQYF
d_call: TRBD2; clone_size: .; v_call: TRBV7-6; j_call: TRBJ2-5; cdr3_nt: TGTGCCAGCAGCTTGACCCCGACTAGCGGGGAAGAGACCCAGTACTTC; cdr3_aa: CASSLTPTSGEETQYF
d_call: TRBD2; clone_size: .; v_call: TRBV20-1; j_call: TRBJ2-3; cdr3_nt: TGCAGTGCTAGAGTAGCGGGACCCGTCACAGATACGCAGTATTTT; cdr3_aa: CSARVAGPVTDTQYF
d_call: .; clone_size: few; v_call: TRBV7-2; j_call: TRBJ2-1; cdr3_nt: TGTGCCAGCAGCGCCCTAGGGACCCTATCCTACAATGAGCAGTTCTTC; cdr3_aa: CASSALGTLSYNEQFF
d_call: TRBD2; clone_size: .; v_call: TRBV28; j_call: TRBJ2-3; cdr3_nt: TGTGCCAGCAGTTTGTGGACTAGCCGCACAGATACGCAGTATTTT; cdr3_aa: CASSLWTSRTDTQYF
d_call: .; clone_size: .; v_call: TRBV20-1; j_call: TRBJ2-7; cdr3_nt: TGCAGTGCTAACGGACCCATGTACGAGCAGTACTTC; cdr3_aa: CSANGPMYEQYF
d_call: .; clone_size: few; v_call: TRBV20-1; j_call: TRBJ2-3; cdr3_nt: TGCAGTGCTTTGGGACCCGGCGGGCCAGATACGCAGTATTTT; cdr3_aa: CSALGPGGPDTQYF
d_call: .; clone_size: few; v_call: TRBV5-1; j_call: TRBJ2-2; cdr3_nt: TGCGCCAGCAGTCCCCCCCAGCTCACCGGGGAGCTGTTTTTT; cdr3_aa: CASSPPQLTGELFF
d_call: TRBD1; clone_size: .; v_call: TRBV28; j_call: TRBJ2-5; cdr3_nt: TGTGCCAGCAGTTCTACCTGGGACAGGGAACTCCAAGAGACCCAGTACTTC; cdr3_aa: CASSSTWDRELQETQYF
d_call: .; clone_size: .; v_call: TRBV11-3; j_call: TRBJ2-1; cdr3_nt: TGTGCCAGCAGCTTAACCACATCTAACCAAAGGGATGAGCAGTTCTTC; cdr3_aa: CASSLTTSNQRDEQFF
d_call: .; clone_size: many; v_call: TRBV11-2; j_call: TRBJ2-1; cdr3_nt: TGTGCCAGCAGAAACCGGGGGGCCGTAGGTGGGGGAGAGTACAATGAGCAGTTCTTC; cdr3_aa: CASRNRGAVGGGEYNEQFF
d_call: TRBD2; clone_size: .; v_call: TRBV5-1; j_call: TRBJ2-4; cdr3_nt: TGCGCCAGCAGCTTGGTGCGGGAGGGCATTCAGTACTTC; cdr3_aa: CASSLVREGIQYF
d_call: .; clone_size: .; v_call: TRBV5-6; j_call: TRBJ1-2; cdr3_nt: TGTGCCAGCAGCTTGGGACAGATCATCTATGGCTACACCTTC; cdr3_aa: CASSLGQIIYGYTF
d_call: TRBD2; clone_size: many; v_call: TRBV27; j_call: TRBJ2-7; cdr3_nt: TGTGCCAGCAGACCCCTAGCGGGAGGGCCTCGGGACGAGCAGTACTTC; cdr3_aa: CASRPLAGGPRDEQYF
d_call: .; clone_size: .; v_call: TRBV4-1; j_call: TRBJ2-1; cdr3_nt: TGCGCCAGCAGCCCTTCTTGGGACAATGAGCAGTTCTTC; cdr3_aa: CASSPSWDNEQFF
d_call: TRBD2; clone_size: many; v_call: TRBV11-2; j_call: TRBJ2-1; cdr3_nt: TGTGCCAGCAGCTTAAACTTAGCTAGCGGGAGTTCTAATGAGCAGTTCTTC; cdr3_aa: CASSLNLASGSSNEQFF
d_call: TRBD1; clone_size: .; v_call: TRBV5-1; j_call: TRBJ2-3; cdr3_nt: TGCGCCAGCAGCGTGCGGGACAGGCGCACAGATACGCAGTATTTT; cdr3_aa: CASSVRDRRTDTQYF
d_call: .; clone_size: many; v_call: TRBV29-1; j_call: TRBJ2-1; cdr3_nt: TGCAGCGTTGTTGTGACAGGCGCCAATGAGCAGTTCTTC; cdr3_aa: CSVVVTGANEQFF
d_call: TRBD1; clone_size: .; v_call: TRBV6-1; j_call: TRBJ1-3; cdr3_nt: TGTGCCAGCAGGACAGGGCCCTCTGGAAACACCATATATTTT; cdr3_aa: CASRTGPSGNTIYF
d_call: .; clone_size: few; v_call: TRBV6-2/TRBV6-3; j_call: TRBJ2-7; cdr3_nt: TGTGCCAGCAGTTATCCCAGCGAGCAGTACTTC; cdr3_aa: CASSYPSEQYF
d_call: .; clone_size: .; v_call: TRBV5-6; j_call: TRBJ2-7; cdr3_nt: TGTGCCAGCAGGGCCGGGACAACTTCATACGAGCAGTACTTC; cdr3_aa: CASRAGTTSYEQYF
d_call: .; clone_size: many; v_call: TRBV20-1; j_call: TRBJ2-5; cdr3_nt: TGCAGTGCTAGAGACCCGACAGGACGCCAAGAGACCCAGTACTTC; cdr3_aa: CSARDPTGRQETQYF
d_call: .; clone_size: .; v_call: TRBV28; j_call: TRBJ2-7; cdr3_nt: TGTGCCAGCAGCCATGGACAGATCCACGAGCAGTACTTC; cdr3_aa: CASSHGQIHEQYF
d_call: TRBD1; clone_size: .; v_call: TRBV5-1; j_call: TRBJ1-1; cdr3_nt: TGCGCCAGCAGCTTACAGGGGGGGTACACTGAAGCTTTCTTT; cdr3_aa: CASSLQGGYTEAFF
d_call: .; clone_size: many; v_call: TRBV29-1; j_call: TRBJ1-2; cdr3_nt: TGCAGCGTTGAGCGGGGTTGGGGCTACACCTTC; cdr3_aa: CSVERGWGYTF
d_call: TRBD2; clone_size: once; v_call: TRBV5-1; j_call: TRBJ2-7; cdr3_nt: TGCGCCAGCAGCCCCAGTTGGGGTGAGCTAGCGGGAGGGCAAGAGCAGTACTTC; cdr3_aa: CASSPSWGELAGGQEQYF
d_call: TRBD2; clone_size: .; v_call: TRBV4-1; j_call: TRBJ2-7; cdr3_nt: TGCGCCAGCAGCCAGACAGAGCGGGGGGGCTACGAGCAGTACTTC; cdr3_aa: CASSQTERGGYEQYF
d_call: .; clone_size: .; v_call: TRBV6-1; j_call: TRBJ2-5; cdr3_nt: TGTGCCAGCAGAAAGGACCGAGAGACCCAGTACTTC; cdr3_aa: CASRKDRETQYF
d_call: .; clone_size: few; v_call: TRBV19; j_call: TRBJ2-1; cdr3_nt: TGTGCCAGTAGTACTCCCAGGGGGGGAGTCGTTCACAATGAGCAGTTCTTC; cdr3_aa: CASSTPRGGVVHNEQFF
d_call: .; clone_size: .; v_call: TRBV7-7; j_call: TRBJ2-1; cdr3_nt: TGTGCCAGCAGCCCTACCGGAGGGGATTGGGGAAATGAGCAGTTCTTC; cdr3_aa: CASSPTGGDWGNEQFF
d_call: .; clone_size: few; v_call: TRBV6-5; j_call: TRBJ1-5; cdr3_nt: TGTGCCAGCAGTTCGAGGCAGGTCAATCAGCCCCAGCATTTT; cdr3_aa: CASSSRQVNQPQHF
d_call: .; clone_size: .; v_call: TRBV10-3; j_call: TRBJ2-3; cdr3_nt: TGTGCCATCTCTCAGACGGGACCTCAGGGAGATACGCAGTATTTT; cdr3_aa: CAISQTGPQGDTQYF
d_call: .; clone_size: many; v_call: TRBV5-1; j_call: TRBJ2-7; cdr3_nt: TGCGCCAGCAGCTTGGGACCCGGGACGGAGGTCTACGAGCAGTACTTC; cdr3_aa: CASSLGPGTEVYEQYF
d_call: TRBD1; clone_size: .; v_call: TRBV29-1; j_call: TRBJ2-7; cdr3_nt: TGCAGCGGACAGGGGGCGGAAGAGCAGTACTTC; cdr3_aa: CSGQGAEEQYF
d_call: TRBD1; clone_size: few; v_call: TRBV6-2/TRBV6-3; j_call: TRBJ2-1; cdr3_nt: TGTGCCAGCAGTTACTCTCGGACAGGGGACCCTCTCAATGAGCAGTTCTTC; cdr3_aa: CASSYSRTGDPLNEQFF
d_call: TRBD2; clone_size: .; v_call: TRBV11-2; j_call: TRBJ2-1; cdr3_nt: TGTGCCAGCAGCTTAGATCTCCAGCGGGGTACCTACAATGAGCAGTTCTTC; cdr3_aa: CASSLDLQRGTYNEQFF
d_call: .; clone_size: .; v_call: TRBV5-1; j_call: TRBJ2-4; cdr3_nt: TGCGCCAGCAGCTCATTAGGTGGCGGACCCAAAAACATTCAGTACTTC; cdr3_aa: CASSSLGGGPKNIQYF
d_call: TRBD2; clone_size: few; v_call: TRBV20-1; j_call: TRBJ2-3; cdr3_nt: TGCAGTGCTAGTTTTGCGGGAGGGCGGGCAGATACGCAGTATTTT; cdr3_aa: CSASFAGGRADTQYF
d_call: TRBD2; clone_size: many; v_call: TRBV4-1; j_call: TRBJ2-1; cdr3_nt: TGCGCCAGCAGCCGGGCTAGCGGGTTCTACAATGAGCAGTTCTTC; cdr3_aa: CASSRASGFYNEQFF
d_call: TRBD1; clone_size: .; v_call: TRBV5-4; j_call: TRBJ2-2; cdr3_nt: TGTGCCAGCAGCTTTGGGACAGGGATGACCGGGGAGCTGTTTTTT; cdr3_aa: CASSFGTGMTGELFF
d_call: TRBD2; clone_size: few; v_call: TRBV12-3/TRBV12-4; j_call: TRBJ2-1; cdr3_nt: TGTGCCAGCACCGTACTACTAGCGGGAGCAAATGAGCAGTTCTTC; cdr3_aa: CASTVLLAGANEQFF
d_call: .; clone_size: few; v_call: TRBV5-5; j_call: TRBJ1-5; cdr3_nt: TGTGCCAGCAGCCCGGGGTTTCTTAGCAATCAGCCCCAGCATTTT; cdr3_aa: CASSPGFLSNQPQHF
d_call: TRBD2; clone_size: .; v_call: TRBV3-1; j_call: TRBJ2-6; cdr3_nt: TGTGCCAGCAGCCAAGATAGGACTAGCGGAAGATCTGGGGCCAACGTCCTGACTTTC; cdr3_aa: CASSQDRTSGRSGANVLTF
d_call: TRBD2; clone_size: .; v_call: TRBV7-2; j_call: TRBJ2-7; cdr3_nt: TGTGCCAGCACCCTGACTAGCGGGAGCATTCCATACGAGCAGTACTTC; cdr3_aa: CASTLTSGSIPYEQYF
d_call: .; clone_size: .; v_call: TRBV28; j_call: TRBJ2-3; cdr3_nt: TGTGCCAGCACCCTATTAAAGCCAGATACGCAGTATTTT; cdr3_aa: CASTLLKPDTQYF
d_call: TRBD2; clone_size: few; v_call: TRBV12-3/TRBV12-4; j_call: TRBJ2-4; cdr3_nt: TGTGCCAGCAGTTTAGTTCCAGCGGGATTCATTGGGGCCAAAAACATTCAGTACTTC; cdr3_aa: CASSLVPAGFIGAKNIQYF
d_call: .; clone_size: few; v_call: TRBV5-1; j_call: TRBJ2-2; cdr3_nt: TGCGCCAGCAGCTTGGCCGTCGGGGTCGGGGAGCTGTTTTTT; cdr3_aa: CASSLAVGVGELFF
d_call: TRBD1; clone_size: .; v_call: TRBV5-6; j_call: TRBJ1-1; cdr3_nt: TGTGCCAGCAGCCCGACAGGGATAGCTGAAGCTTTCTTT; cdr3_aa: CASSPTGIAEAFF
d_call: TRBD1; clone_size: .; v_call: TRBV4-2; j_call: TRBJ1-5; cdr3_nt: TGTGCCAGCAGCCAGCACTCAGGGGGCTCCGACTATAGCAATCAGCCCCAGCATTTT; cdr3_aa: CASSQHSGGSDYSNQPQHF
d_call: .; clone_size: many; v_call: TRBV12-3/TRBV12-4; j_call: TRBJ1-3; cdr3_nt: TGTGCCAGCAGTTTAAACCTCTCTGGAAACACCATATATTTT; cdr3_aa: CASSLNLSGNTIYF
d_call: .; clone_size: .; v_call: TRBV4-2; j_call: TRBJ1-1; cdr3_nt: TGTGCCAGCAGCCAAGATAGGGGACCCACGAACACTGAAGCTTTCTTT; cdr3_aa: CASSQDRGPTNTEAFF
d_call: .; clone_size: .; v_call: TRBV7-2; j_call: TRBJ2-7; cdr3_nt: TGTGCCAGCAGCTTGGAGGGGGCAGCCTACGAGCAGTACTTC; cdr3_aa: CASSLEGAAYEQYF
d_call: .; clone_size: .; v_call: TRBV5-1; j_call: TRBJ2-1; cdr3_nt: TGCGCCAGCATGGGGGTCCCCGAAACCTACAATGAGCAGTTCTTC; cdr3_aa: CASMGVPETYNEQFF
d_call: TRBD1; clone_size: .; v_call: TRBV12-5; j_call: TRBJ2-2; cdr3_nt: TGTGCTAGTGGTTTGGTCGTGGGACAGGGGACCGGGGAGCTGTTTTTT; cdr3_aa: CASGLVVGQGTGELFF
d_call: .; clone_size: .; v_call: TRBV11-1; j_call: TRBJ2-7; cdr3_nt: TGTGCCAGCAGCTTTACCCGGCATGAGCAGTACTTC; cdr3_aa: CASSFTRHEQYF
d_call: .; clone_size: few; v_call: TRBV29-1; j_call: TRBJ2-5; cdr3_nt: TGCAGCGTAAGGTCGTACCAAGAGACCCAGTACTTC; cdr3_aa: CSVRSYQETQYF
d_call: .; clone_size: .; v_call: TRBV6-1; j_call: TRBJ1-1; cdr3_nt: TGTGCCAGCAGGGACAACACTGAAGCTTTCTTT; cdr3_aa: CASRDNTEAFF
d_call: .; clone_size: .; v_call: TRBV6-1; j_call: TRBJ2-1; cdr3_nt: TGTGCCAGCACTCCGACCGGGACTGGCTCCTACAATGAGCAGTTCTTC; cdr3_aa: CASTPTGTGSYNEQFF
d_call: .; clone_size: once; v_call: TRBV30; j_call: TRBJ2-5; cdr3_nt: TGTGCCTGGACTGACAACCAAGAGACCCAGTACTTC; cdr3_aa: CAWTDNQETQYF